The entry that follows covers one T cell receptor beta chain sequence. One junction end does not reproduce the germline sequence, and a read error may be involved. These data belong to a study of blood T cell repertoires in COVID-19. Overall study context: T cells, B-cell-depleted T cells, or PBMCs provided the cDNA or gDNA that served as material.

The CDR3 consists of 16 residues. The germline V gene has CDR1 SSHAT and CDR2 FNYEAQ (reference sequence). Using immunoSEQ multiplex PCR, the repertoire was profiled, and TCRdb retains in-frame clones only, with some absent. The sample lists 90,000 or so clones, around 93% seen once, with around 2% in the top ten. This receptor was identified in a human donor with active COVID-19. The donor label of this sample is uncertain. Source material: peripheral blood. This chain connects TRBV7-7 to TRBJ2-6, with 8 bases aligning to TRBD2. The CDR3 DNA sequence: TGTGCTAGCAGCCCCACGGGGGGGGCTGGGGCCAACGTCCTGACTTTC. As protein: CASSPTGGAGANVLTF.